This T cell receptor (beta chain) was recorded in a study of blood T cell repertoires in COVID-19. About the study: PBMCs, B-cell-depleted T cells, or T cells provided the cDNA or gDNA that made up the material.

Unmatched junction bases numbered 11, after V lost 6 bases and J lost 4 bases. The CDR3 has 16 amino acids. Germline V gene data show CDR1 as SGHNT and CDR2 as YYREEE (reference sequence). As originally analysed: Cell counts per sample came from amplifying reference gene primers. Some clones are missing from TCRdb's copy, which holds only in-frame ones; the method was immunoSEQ multiplex PCR. That table supplies the V and J calls and clone size; D and trimming were determined from the DNA. The sample contains around 65,000 clones, approximately 79% of which appear only once. The source of this sequence is a man aged 60 to 75 with acute or convalescent COVID-19. This chain connects TRBV5-4 to TRBJ2-1, with 9 bases matching TRBD1. Input material: peripheral blood. For the CDR3, the DNA is TGTGCCAGCACCGTGATGGACAGGGGCCCTTACAATGAGCAGTTCTTC. The encoded protein is CASTVMDRGPYNEQFF.